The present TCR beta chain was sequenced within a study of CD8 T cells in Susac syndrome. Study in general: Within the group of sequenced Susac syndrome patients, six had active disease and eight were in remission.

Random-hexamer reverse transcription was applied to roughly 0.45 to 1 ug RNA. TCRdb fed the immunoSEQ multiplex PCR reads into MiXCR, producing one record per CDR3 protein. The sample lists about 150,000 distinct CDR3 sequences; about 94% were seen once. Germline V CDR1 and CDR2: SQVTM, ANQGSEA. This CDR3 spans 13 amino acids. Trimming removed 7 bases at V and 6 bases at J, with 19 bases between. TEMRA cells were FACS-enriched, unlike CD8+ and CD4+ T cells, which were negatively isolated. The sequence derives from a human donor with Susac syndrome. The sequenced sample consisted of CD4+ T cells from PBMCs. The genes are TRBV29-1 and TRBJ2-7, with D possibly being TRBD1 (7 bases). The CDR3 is CSAATGTLFEQYF. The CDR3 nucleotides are TGCAGCGCCGCGACAGGGACTCTCTTCGAGCAGTACTTC.